This T cell receptor beta chain was documented in a study of cytomegalovirus exposure and HLA in healthy donors. Of note for this clone: Its cognate antigen is unknown.

In the PCR, 60 Vbeta and 13 Jbeta primers were used. Profiling relied on immunoSEQ multiplex PCR, and the TCRdb table lists in-frame clones only, not all of them. This table holds about 300,000 clones, approximately 90% found once. The CDR3 extends over 15 amino acids. Trimming removed 1 base from V and 7 bases from J; junction bases left unmatched: 7. Germline V gives CDR1 LGHNA, CDR2 YNFKEQ. Study-level findings and limits: The authors enumerated 150 to 200 TCR beta chains as linked to cytomegalovirus.

This chain connects TRBV4-2 to TRBJ1-1; 9 positions match TRBD1. Sequencing used PBMCs. The source of this sequence is a man aged 35-49 years in good health and CMV-seropositive. For the CDR3, the DNA is TGTGCCAGCAGCCAAGCGGACAGGGGATATAATGAAGCTTTCTTT. Amino acid sequence: CASSQADRGYNEAFF.